The 12 T cell receptor beta chains below were found in one sample sequenced in a study of early T cells in non-severe SARS-CoV-2 infection. TCRdb analysed the 5' RACE reads with MiXCR anew, one entry per CDR3 protein. The sample holds roughly 100,000 distinct CDR3 sequences, roughly 14% seen once. The sequenced sample was whole blood. These receptors were taken from an adult who was a healthcare worker with PCR-confirmed SARS-CoV-2 infection or an uninfected control (not recorded which).

In its sample, this clonotype was seen many times. The gene calls are TRBV6-5 and TRBJ2-7; 10 bases align to TRBD2. Trimming took 2 bases from V and 2 from J; bases not matched to a gene: 15. The germline gives CDR1 MNHEY, CDR2 SVGAGI. This CDR3 is built from 19 residues. CDR3 DNA sequence: TGTGCCAGCAGTTACGCCGCCGGGGTGGAAGCGGGAGGGGCCTACGAGCAGTACTTC. Protein sequence: CASSYAAGVEAGGAYEQYF.

The table lists this clonotype with a few counts. The chain carries TRBV12-3 or TRBV12-4 and TRBJ2-1; 7 bases match TRBD2. Trimming at V came to 6 bases and at J to 4 bases, leaving 9 bases not matched to a gene. This CDR3 is built from 15 residues. The chain's CDR3 is CASSRLSGTYNEQFF. For the CDR3, the DNA is TGTGCCAGCAGCCGGTTAAGCGGGACGTACAATGAGCAGTTCTTC.

This chain links TRBV6-5 with TRBJ1-3; D might be TRBD1 (5 bases). The CDR3 has 12 residues. CDR1 and CDR2 (germline): MNHEY, SVGAGI. Trimming stripped 6 bases from V and 13 bases from J, with 16 bases between. DNA for the CDR3: TGTGCCAGCAGATCTACCGGGGGATTGATATATTTT. Protein: CASRSTGGLIYF.

The J gene is TRBJ2-7, the V gene TRBV19; 12 bases are shared with TRBD1. Germline V gene lookup returns CDR1 LNHDA and CDR2 SQIVND (reference sequence). V dropped 10 bases and J dropped 7; count of bases not matched to a gene: 11. The CDR3 spans 14 residues. The CDR3 bases are TGTGCCACCCAGGAGGGACAGGGGGCGAGAGAGCAGTACTTC. Translated, it gives CATQEGQGAREQYF.

The chain uses TRBV7-2 and TRBJ2-3, with TRBD2 identical over 9 bases. The CDR3 loop spans 20 amino acids. The V and J ends lost 5 bases and 0 bases, in that order; junction bases with no gene match: 18. Germline-derived CDR1 and CDR2 are SGHTA and FQGNSA. This chain's CDR3 is CASSPRMRLAEQFSTDTQYF. The CDR3 bases are TGTGCCAGCAGCCCTAGGATGAGACTAGCGGAACAGTTTAGCACAGATACGCAGTATTTT.

This clonotype was observed at least ten times. The chain has TRBV6-5 and TRBJ2-3; 8 bases align to TRBD1. This CDR3 has 15 residues. Germline values: CDR1 MNHEY, CDR2 SVGAGI. V shed 7 bases and J 4 bases; nucleotides not matched to a gene: 10. CDR3: CASTTTGQESDTQYF. CDR3 nucleotide sequence: TGTGCCAGCACCACAACGGGACAGGAGTCAGATACGCAGTATTTT.

This clonotype appeared a few times. The J gene is TRBJ2-7, the V gene TRBV20-1; possibly TRBD1 or TRBD2 for D (5 bases each). The CDR3 spans 12 residues. Germline lookup yields CDR1 DFQATT and CDR2 SNEGSKA (reference sequence). The V end lost 6 bases, the J end lost 6 bases, and 15 bases lay between the germline ends. The CDR3 DNA sequence: TGCAGTGCGAAAAGGGGACGGGGCGAGCAGTACTTC. Protein product: CSAKRGRGEQYF.

The chain employs TRBV4-3 and TRBJ1-6, with D hard to call. Germline assignment: CDR1 LGHNA and CDR2 YSLEER. This CDR3 is built from 18 residues. Trimming took 0 bases from V and 9 from J, leaving 21 bases between them. CDR3 loop: CASSQETQASINGSPLHF. The CDR3 bases are TGCGCCAGCAGCCAAGAAACGCAGGCGTCTATTAACGGTTCACCCCTCCACTTT.

Many counts were recorded for this clonotype. This sequence joins TRBV3-1 and TRBJ2-6; D unclear. CDR1 is LGHDT, CDR2 YNNKEL, per germline (reference sequence). The CDR3 has 14 amino acids. V shed 7 bases and J shed 2 bases, with 9 bases lying between them. The CDR3 region has the DNA TGTGCCAGCAACTTACTTACTGGGGCCAACGTCCTGACTTTC. Residues: CASNLLTGANVLTF.

The chain combines TRBV12-3 or TRBV12-4 with TRBJ1-2; D call uncertain. V was clipped by 10 bases and J by 2 bases, with 11 bases between them. The CDR3 sequence is 12 residues long. The CDR3: CAKYLINYGYTF. CDR3 nucleotides: TGTGCCAAGTACCTTATCAACTATGGCTACACCTTC.

The table lists this clonotype with a few counts. This sequence joins TRBV2 and TRBJ2-1; 9 bases are shared with TRBD1. The junction had 7 bases not matched to a gene; V was cut back by 7 bases and J by 6 bases. Germline lookup yields CDR1 SNHLY and CDR2 FYNNEI. CDR3 length: 14 amino acids. The CDR3 region is CASKTGGGSNEQFF. The CDR3 bases are TGTGCCAGCAAAACAGGGGGCGGGTCCAATGAGCAGTTCTTC.

The rearrangement uses TRBV18 and TRBJ2-7; 11 bases are shared with TRBD2. The CDR3 consists of 16 residues. Germline lookup yields CDR1 KGHSH and CDR2 LQKENI. V was clipped by 3 bases and J by 4 bases; unmatched bases: 8. DNA for the CDR3: TGTGCCAGCTCACCCCCGGGACTAGCGGCAAGATACGAGCAGTACTTC. Translation gives CASSPPGLAARYEQYF.